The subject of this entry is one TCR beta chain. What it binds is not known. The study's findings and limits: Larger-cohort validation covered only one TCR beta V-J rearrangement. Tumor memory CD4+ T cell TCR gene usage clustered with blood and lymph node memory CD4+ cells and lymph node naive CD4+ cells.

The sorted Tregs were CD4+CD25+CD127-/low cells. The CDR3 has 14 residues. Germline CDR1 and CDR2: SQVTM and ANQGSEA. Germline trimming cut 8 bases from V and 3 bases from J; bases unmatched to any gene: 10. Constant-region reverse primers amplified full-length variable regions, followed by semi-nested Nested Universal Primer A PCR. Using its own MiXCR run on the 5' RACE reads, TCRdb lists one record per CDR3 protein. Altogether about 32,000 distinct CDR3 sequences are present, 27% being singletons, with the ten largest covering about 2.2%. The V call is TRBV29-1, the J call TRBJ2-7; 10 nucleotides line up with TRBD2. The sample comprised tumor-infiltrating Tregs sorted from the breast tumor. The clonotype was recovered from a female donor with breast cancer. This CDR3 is CSIASASGSYEQYF. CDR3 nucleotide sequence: TGCAGCATTGCATCGGCTAGCGGGAGCTACGAGCAGTACTTC.